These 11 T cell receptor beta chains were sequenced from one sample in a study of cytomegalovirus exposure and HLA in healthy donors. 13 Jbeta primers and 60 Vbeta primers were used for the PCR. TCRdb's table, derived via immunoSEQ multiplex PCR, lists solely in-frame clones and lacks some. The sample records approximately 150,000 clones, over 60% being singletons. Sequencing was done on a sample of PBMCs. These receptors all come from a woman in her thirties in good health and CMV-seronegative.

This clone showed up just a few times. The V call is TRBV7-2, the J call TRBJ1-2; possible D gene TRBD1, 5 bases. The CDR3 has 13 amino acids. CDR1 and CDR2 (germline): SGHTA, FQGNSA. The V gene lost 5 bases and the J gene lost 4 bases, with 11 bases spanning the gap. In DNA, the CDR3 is TGTGCCAGCAGCCAAGACAGCTTCTATGGCTACACCTTC. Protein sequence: CASSQDSFYGYTF.

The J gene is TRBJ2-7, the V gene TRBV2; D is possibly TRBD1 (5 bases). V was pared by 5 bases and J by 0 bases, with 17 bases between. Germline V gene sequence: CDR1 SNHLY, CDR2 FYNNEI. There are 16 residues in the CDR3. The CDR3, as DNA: TGTGCCAGCAGTTATGGGGCAAAACTGAGCTCCTACGAGCAGTACTTC. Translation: CASSYGAKLSSYEQYF.

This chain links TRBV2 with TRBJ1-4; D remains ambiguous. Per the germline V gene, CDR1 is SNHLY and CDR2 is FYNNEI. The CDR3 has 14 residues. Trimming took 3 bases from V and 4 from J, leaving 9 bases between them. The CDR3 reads CASSDGVGNEKLFF. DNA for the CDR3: TGTGCCAGCAGTGACGGGGTGGGTAATGAAAAACTGTTTTTT.

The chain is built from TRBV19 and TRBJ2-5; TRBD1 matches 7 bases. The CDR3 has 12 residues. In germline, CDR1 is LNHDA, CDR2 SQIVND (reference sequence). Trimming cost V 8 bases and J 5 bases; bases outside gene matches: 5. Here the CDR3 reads CASSTGMETQYF. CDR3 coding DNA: TGTGCCAGTTCGACAGGGATGGAGACCCAGTACTTC.

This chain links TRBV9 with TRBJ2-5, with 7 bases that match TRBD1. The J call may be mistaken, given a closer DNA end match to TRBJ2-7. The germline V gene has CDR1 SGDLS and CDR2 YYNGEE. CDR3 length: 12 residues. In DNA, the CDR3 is TGTGCCAGCAGCGCGCAGGGGGTCGAGCAGTACTTC. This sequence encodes CASSAQGVEQYF.

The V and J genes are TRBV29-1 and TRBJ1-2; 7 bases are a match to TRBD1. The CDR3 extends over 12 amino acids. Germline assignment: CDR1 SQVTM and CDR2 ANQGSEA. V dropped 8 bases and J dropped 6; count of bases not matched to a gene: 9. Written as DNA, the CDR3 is TGCAGCTTCTCCCGGGACAGCAATGGCTACACCTTC. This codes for CSFSRDSNGYTF.

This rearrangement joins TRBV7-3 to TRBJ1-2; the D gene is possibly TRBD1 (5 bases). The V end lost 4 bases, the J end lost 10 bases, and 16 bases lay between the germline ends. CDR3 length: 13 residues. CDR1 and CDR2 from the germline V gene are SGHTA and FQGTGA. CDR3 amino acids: CASSSHSRGDYTF. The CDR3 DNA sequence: TGTGCCAGCAGCTCTCACTCTAGGGGTGACTACACCTTC.

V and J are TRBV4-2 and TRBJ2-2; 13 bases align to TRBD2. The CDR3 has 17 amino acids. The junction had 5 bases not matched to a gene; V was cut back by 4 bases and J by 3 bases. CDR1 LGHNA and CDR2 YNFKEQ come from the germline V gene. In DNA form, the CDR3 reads TGTGCCAGCAGCCCCCGGACTAGCGGGGGCGACACCGGGGAGCTGTTTTTT. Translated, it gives CASSPRTSGGDTGELFF.

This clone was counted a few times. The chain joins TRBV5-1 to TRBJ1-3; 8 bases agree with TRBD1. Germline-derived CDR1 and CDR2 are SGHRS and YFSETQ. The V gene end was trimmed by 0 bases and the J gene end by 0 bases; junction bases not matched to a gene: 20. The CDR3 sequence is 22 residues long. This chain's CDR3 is CASSLAAATRPGQAFSGNTIYF. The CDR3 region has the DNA TGCGCCAGCAGCTTGGCGGCTGCGACTAGGCCGGGACAGGCATTCTCTGGAAACACCATATATTTT.

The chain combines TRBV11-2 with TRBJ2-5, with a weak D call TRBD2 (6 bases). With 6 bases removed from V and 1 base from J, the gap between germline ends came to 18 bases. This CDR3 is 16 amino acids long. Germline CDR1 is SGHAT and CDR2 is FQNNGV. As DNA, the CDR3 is TGTGCCAGCAGTCCCGGAATGGGGGGTCCCCAAGAGACCCAGTACTTC. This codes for CASSPGMGGPQETQYF.

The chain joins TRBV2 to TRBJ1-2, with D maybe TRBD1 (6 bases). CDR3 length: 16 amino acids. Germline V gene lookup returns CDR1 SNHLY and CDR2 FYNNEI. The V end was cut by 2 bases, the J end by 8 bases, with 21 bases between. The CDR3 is CASSEPLSGRGEGYTF. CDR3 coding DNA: TGTGCCAGCAGTGAACCCCTCTCCGGCAGGGGCGAAGGCTACACCTTC. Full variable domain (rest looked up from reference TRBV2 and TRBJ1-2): EPEVTQTPSHQVTQMGQEVILRCVPISNHLYFYWYRQILGQKVEFLVSFYNNEISEKSEIFDDQFSVERPDGSNFTLKIRSTKLEDSAMYFCASSEPLSGRGEGYTFGSGTRLTVV.